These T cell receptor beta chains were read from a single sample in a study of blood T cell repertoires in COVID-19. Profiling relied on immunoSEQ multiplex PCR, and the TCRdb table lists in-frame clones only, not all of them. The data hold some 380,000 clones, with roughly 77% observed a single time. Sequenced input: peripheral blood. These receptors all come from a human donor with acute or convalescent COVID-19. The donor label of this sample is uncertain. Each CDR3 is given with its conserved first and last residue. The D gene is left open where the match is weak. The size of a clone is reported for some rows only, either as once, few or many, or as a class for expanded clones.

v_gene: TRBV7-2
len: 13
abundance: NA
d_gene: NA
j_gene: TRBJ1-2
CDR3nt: TGTGCCAGCACCAAGCAGGGGATTCGTGGCTACACCTTC
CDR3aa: CASTKQGIRGYTF

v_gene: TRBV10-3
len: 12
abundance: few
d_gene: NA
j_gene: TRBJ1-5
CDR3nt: TGTGCCATCAGGGGCACTGGGCTCCTCCAGCATTTT
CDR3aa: CAIRGTGLLQHF

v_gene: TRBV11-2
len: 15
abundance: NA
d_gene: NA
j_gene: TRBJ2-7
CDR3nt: TGTGCCAGCAGCTCTAGTGGTAGGAGCCTCTACGAGCAGTACTTC
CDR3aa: CASSSSGRSLYEQYF

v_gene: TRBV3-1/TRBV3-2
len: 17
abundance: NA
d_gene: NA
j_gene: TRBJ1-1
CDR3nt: TGTGCCAGCAGCCAAGATGTGGGGGGGCCCCCGAACACTGAAGCTTTCTTT
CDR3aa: CASSQDVGGPPNTEAFF

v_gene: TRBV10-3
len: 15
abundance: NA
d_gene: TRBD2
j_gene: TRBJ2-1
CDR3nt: TGTGCCATCAGTGAGAAGGGGACTACCTACAATGAGCAGTTCTTC
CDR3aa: CAISEKGTTYNEQFF

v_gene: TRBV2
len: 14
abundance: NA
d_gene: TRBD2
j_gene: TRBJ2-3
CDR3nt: TGTGCCAGCAGTACTAGCGGGAGTACAGATACGCAGTATTTT
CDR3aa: CASSTSGSTDTQYF

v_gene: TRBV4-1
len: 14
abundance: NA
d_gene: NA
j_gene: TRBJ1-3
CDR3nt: TGCGCCAGCAGCCCCCAGGGGAGTGGAAACACCATATATTTT
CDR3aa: CASSPQGSGNTIYF

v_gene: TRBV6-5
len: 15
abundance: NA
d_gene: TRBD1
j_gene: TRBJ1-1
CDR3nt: TGTGCCAGCAGCGGAGCAGGGGGCAGGGGCACTGAAGCTTTCTTT
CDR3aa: CASSGAGGRGTEAFF

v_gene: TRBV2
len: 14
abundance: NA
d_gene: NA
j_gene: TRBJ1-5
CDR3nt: TGTGCCAGCAGTGAGGGCAGGGTAAGTCAGCCCCAGCATTTT
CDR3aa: CASSEGRVSQPQHF

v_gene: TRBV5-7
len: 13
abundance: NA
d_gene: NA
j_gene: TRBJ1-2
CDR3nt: TGTGCCAGCAGCGAGACAGGAACCTATGGCTACACCTTC
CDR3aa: CASSETGTYGYTF

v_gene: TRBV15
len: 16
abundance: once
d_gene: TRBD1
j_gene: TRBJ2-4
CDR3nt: TGTGCCACCAGCAGAGGAGGGGGCAGCTCGGAAAACATTCAGTACTTC
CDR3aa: CATSRGGGSSENIQYF

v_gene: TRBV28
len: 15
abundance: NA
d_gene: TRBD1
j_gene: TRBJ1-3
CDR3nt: TGTGCCAGCAGTCCTTACAGGGGGCCAGGAAACACCATATATTTT
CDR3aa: CASSPYRGPGNTIYF

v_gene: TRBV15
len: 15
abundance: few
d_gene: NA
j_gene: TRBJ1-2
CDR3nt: TGTGCCACCAGCAGAGATTTATCGGTGGTTGGTGGCTACACCTTC
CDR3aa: CATSRDLSVVGGYTF

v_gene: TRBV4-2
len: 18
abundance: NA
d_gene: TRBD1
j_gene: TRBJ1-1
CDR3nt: TGTGCCAGCAGCCAAGTTCTCTCCGGGACAGGCGGGAACACTGAAGCTTTCTTT
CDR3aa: CASSQVLSGTGGNTEAFF

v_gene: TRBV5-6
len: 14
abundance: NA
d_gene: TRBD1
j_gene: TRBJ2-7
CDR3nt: TGTGCCAGCAGCTTGAGAGGGGGCAGAAACGAGCAGTACTTC
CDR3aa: CASSLRGGRNEQYF

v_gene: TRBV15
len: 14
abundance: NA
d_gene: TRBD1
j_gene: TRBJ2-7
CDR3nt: TGTGCCACCAGCACCCGGGACAGGGTGGGGGAGCAGTACTTC
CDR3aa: CATSTRDRVGEQYF

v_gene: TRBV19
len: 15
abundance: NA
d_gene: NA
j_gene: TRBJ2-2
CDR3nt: TGTGCCAGTAGCCCCGGGACAACGAACACCGGGGAGCTGTTTTTT
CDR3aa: CASSPGTTNTGELFF

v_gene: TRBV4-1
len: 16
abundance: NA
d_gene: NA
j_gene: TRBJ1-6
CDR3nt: TGCGCCAGCAGTAAAAGTCGGGGCCGGGGGGATTCACCCCTCCACTTT
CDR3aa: CASSKSRGRGDSPLHF

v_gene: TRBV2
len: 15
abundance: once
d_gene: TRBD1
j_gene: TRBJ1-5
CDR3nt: TGTGCCAGCAGGGGACAGGGCGGTGGAAATCAGCCCCAGCATTTT
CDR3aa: CASRGQGGGNQPQHF

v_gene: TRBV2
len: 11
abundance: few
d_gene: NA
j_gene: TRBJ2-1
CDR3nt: TGTGCCAGACGACAGCACAATGAGCAGTTCTTC
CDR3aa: CARRQHNEQFF

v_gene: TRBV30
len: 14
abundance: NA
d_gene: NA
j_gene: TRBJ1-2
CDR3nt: TGTGCCTGGAGTCCAAAACAGGGCGTTGGGGGCTACACCTTC
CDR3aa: CAWSPKQGVGGYTF

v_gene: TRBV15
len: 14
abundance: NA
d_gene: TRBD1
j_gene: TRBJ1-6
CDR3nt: TGTGCCACCAGCGCGGACAGGACAACATCACCCCTCCACTTT
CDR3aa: CATSADRTTSPLHF

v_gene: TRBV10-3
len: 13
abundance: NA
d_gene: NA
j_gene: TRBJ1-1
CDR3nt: TGTGCCGCTGGGGCAGGAGTGAACACTGAAGCTTTCTTT
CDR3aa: CAAGAGVNTEAFF

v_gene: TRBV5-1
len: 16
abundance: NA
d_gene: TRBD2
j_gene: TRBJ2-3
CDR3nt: TGCGCCAGCAGCTCAGGACTAGCCCTGGGGACAGATACGCAGTATTTT
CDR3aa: CASSSGLALGTDTQYF

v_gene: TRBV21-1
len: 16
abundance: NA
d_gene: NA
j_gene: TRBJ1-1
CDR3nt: TGTGCCAGCAGCAAAGTAGGCAGGGGGCGTGAAACTGAAGCTTTCTTT
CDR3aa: CASSKVGRGRETEAFF

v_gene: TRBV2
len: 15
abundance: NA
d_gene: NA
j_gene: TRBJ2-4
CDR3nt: TGTGCCAGCAGTGAAATCTGGGAGGCCAAAAACATTCAGTACTTC
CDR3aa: CASSEIWEAKNIQYF

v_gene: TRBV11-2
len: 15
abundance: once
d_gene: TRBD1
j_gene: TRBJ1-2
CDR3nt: TGTGCCAGCAGCTTAGATAGGGGACAGGCCTATGGCTACACCTTC
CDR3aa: CASSLDRGQAYGYTF

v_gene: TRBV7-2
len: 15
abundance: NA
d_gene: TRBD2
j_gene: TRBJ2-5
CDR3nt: TGTGCCAGCAGCTCCAGACTAGCGGGAACAGAGACCCAGTACTTC
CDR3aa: CASSSRLAGTETQYF